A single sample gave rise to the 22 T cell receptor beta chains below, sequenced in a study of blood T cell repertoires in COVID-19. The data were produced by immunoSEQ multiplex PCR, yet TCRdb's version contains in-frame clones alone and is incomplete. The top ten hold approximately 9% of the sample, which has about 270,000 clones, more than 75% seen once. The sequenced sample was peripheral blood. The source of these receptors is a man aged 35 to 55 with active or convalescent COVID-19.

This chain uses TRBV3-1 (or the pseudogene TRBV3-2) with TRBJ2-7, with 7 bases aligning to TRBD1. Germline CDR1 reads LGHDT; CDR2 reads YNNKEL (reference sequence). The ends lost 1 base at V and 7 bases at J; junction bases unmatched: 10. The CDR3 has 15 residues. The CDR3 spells CASSQGTGFSWEQYF. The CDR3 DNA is TGTGCCAGCAGCCAAGGGACAGGCTTCTCCTGGGAGCAGTACTTC.

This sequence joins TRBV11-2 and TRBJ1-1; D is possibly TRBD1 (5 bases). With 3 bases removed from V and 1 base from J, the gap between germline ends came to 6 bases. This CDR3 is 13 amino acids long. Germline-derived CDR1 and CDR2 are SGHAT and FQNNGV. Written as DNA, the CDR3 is TGTGCCAGCAGCTTCAGGGAGAACACTGAAGCTTTCTTT. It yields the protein CASSFRENTEAFF.

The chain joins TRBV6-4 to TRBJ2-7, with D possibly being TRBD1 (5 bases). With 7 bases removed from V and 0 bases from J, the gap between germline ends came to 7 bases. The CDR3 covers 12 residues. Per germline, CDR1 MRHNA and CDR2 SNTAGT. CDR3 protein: CASKDSSYEQYF. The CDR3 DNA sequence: TGTGCCAGCAAAGACAGCTCCTACGAGCAGTACTTC.

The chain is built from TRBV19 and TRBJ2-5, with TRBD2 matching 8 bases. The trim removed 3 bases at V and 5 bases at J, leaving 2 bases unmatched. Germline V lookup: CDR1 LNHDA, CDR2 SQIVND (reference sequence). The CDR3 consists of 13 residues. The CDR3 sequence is CASSMGLVETQYF. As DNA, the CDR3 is TGTGCCAGTAGTATGGGACTAGTCGAGACCCAGTACTTC.

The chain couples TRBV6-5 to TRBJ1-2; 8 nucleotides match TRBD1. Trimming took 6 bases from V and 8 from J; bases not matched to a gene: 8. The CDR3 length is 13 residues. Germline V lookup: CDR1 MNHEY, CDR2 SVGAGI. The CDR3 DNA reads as TGTGCCAGCAGACCCCAGGGGGCGGAAGGCTACACCTTC. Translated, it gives CASRPQGAEGYTF.

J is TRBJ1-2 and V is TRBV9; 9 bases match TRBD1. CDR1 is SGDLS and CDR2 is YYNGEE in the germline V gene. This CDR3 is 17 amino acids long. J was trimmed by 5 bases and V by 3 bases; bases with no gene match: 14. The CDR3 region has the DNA TGTGCCAGCAGCGCACCGTATCGGGACAGGGCAGTTTATGGCTACACCTTC. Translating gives CASSAPYRDRAVYGYTF.

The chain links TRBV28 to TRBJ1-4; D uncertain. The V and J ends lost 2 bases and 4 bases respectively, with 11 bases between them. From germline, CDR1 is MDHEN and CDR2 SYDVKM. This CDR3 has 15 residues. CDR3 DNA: TGTGCCAGCAGTTTAATAACGGAGGGTAATGAAAAACTGTTTTTT. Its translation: CASSLITEGNEKLFF.

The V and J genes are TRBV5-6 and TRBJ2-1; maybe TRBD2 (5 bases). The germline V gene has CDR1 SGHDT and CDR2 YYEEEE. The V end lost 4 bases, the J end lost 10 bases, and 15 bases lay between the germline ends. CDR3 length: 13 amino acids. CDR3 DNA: TGTGCCAGCAGCACACAATCTGGAGGAGAGCAGTTCTTC. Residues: CASSTQSGGEQFF.

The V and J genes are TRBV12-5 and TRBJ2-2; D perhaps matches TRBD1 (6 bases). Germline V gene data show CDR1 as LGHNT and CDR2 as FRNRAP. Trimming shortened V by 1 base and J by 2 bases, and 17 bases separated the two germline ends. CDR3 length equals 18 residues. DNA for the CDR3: TGTGCTAGTGGTTTGGCATTTGAAGGACAGTTTAACACCGGGGAGCTGTTTTTT. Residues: CASGLAFEGQFNTGELFF.

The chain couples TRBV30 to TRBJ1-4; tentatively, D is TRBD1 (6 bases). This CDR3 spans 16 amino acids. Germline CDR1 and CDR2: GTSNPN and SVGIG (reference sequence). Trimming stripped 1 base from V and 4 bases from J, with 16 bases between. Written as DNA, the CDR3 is TGTGCCTGGAGTGAGGGGGGGCAGGCGGGTAATGAAAAACTGTTTTTT. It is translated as CAWSEGGQAGNEKLFF. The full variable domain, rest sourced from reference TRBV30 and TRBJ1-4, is SQTIHQWPATLVQPVGSPLSLECTVEGTSNPNLYWYRQAAGRGLQLLFYSVGIGQISSEVPQNLSASRPQDRQFILSSKKLLLSDSGFYLCAWSEGGQAGNEKLFFGSGTQLSVL.

Here the CDR3 DNA reads TGTGCCAGCAGTTGGACTGCCGGAGGGAATTCACCCCTCCACTTT. This sequence encodes CASSWTAGGNSPLHF. The chain couples TRBV27 to TRBJ1-6; D not certain. This CDR3 contains 15 residues. Trimming took off 4 bases at V and 7 bases at J, with 14 bases between the two ends. Germline V gene data show CDR1 as MNHEY and CDR2 as SMNVEV (reference sequence).

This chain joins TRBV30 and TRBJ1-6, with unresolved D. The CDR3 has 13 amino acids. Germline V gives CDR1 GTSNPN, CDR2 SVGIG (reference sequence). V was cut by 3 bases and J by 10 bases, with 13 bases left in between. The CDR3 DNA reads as TGTGCCTGGAGCTTTCCGGGGAAATCACCCCTCCACTTT. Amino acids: CAWSFPGKSPLHF.

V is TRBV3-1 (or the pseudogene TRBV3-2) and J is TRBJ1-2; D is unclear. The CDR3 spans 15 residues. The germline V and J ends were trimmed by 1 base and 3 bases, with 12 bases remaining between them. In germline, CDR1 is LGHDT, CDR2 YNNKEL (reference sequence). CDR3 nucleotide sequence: TGTGCCAGCAGCCAAGCCCGTGACATATACTATGGCTACACCTTC. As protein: CASSQARDIYYGYTF.

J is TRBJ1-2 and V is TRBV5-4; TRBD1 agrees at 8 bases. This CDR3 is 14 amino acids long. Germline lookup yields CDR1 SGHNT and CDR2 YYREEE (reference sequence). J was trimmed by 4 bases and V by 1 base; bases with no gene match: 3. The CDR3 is CASSLNRGAYGYTF. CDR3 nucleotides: TGTGCCAGCAGCTTGAACAGGGGGGCCTATGGCTACACCTTC.

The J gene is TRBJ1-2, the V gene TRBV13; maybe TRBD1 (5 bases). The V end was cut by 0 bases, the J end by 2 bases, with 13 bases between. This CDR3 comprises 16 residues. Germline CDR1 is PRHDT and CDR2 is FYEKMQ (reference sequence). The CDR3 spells CASSLGSREVNYGYTF. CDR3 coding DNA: TGTGCCAGCAGCTTAGGAAGCAGGGAGGTCAACTATGGCTACACCTTC.

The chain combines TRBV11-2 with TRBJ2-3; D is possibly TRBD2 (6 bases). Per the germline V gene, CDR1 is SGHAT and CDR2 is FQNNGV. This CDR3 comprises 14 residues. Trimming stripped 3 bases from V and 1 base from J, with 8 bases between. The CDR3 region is CASSLWGGTDTQYF. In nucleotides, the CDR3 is TGTGCCAGCAGCTTGTGGGGGGGCACAGATACGCAGTATTTT.

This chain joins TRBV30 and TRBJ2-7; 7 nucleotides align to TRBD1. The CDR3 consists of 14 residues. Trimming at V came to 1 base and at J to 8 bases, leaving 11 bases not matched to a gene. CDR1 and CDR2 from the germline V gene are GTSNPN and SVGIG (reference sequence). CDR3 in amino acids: CAWSGDRVPMKQYF. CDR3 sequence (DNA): TGTGCCTGGAGTGGGGACAGAGTGCCTATGAAGCAGTACTTC.

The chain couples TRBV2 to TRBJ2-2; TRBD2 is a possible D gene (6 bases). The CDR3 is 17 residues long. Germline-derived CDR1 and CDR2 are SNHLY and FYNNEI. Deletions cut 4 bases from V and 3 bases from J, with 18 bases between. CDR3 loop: CASSGSGGKGDTGELFF. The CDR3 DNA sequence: TGTGCCAGCAGTGGGAGTGGAGGGAAGGGCGACACCGGGGAGCTGTTTTTT.

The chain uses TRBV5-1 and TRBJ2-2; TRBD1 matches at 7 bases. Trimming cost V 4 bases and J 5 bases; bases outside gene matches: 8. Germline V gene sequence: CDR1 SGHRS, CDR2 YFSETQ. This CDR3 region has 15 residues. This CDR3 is CASSPEGAPTGELFF. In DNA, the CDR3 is TGCGCCAGCAGCCCCGAGGGGGCCCCAACCGGGGAGCTGTTTTTT.

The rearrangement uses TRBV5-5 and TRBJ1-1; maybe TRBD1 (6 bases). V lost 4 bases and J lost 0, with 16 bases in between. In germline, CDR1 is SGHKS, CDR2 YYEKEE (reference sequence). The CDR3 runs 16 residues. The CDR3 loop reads CASSPALGDMNTEAFF. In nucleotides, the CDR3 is TGTGCCAGCAGCCCGGCATTGGGGGACATGAACACTGAAGCTTTCTTT.

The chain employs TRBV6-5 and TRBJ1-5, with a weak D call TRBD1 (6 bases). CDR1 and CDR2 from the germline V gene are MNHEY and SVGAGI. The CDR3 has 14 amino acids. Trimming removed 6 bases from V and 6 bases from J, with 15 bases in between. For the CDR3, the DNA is TGTGCCAGCAGCATCGGGGGGGCCAGTCAGCCCCAGCATTTT. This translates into CASSIGGASQPQHF.

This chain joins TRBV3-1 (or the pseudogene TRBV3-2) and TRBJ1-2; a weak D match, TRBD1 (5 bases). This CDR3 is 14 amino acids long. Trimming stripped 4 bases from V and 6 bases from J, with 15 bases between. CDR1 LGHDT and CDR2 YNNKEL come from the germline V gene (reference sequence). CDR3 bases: TGTGCCAGCAGCCCTAAGACAGTTTTTCATGGCTACACCTTC. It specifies CASSPKTVFHGYTF.